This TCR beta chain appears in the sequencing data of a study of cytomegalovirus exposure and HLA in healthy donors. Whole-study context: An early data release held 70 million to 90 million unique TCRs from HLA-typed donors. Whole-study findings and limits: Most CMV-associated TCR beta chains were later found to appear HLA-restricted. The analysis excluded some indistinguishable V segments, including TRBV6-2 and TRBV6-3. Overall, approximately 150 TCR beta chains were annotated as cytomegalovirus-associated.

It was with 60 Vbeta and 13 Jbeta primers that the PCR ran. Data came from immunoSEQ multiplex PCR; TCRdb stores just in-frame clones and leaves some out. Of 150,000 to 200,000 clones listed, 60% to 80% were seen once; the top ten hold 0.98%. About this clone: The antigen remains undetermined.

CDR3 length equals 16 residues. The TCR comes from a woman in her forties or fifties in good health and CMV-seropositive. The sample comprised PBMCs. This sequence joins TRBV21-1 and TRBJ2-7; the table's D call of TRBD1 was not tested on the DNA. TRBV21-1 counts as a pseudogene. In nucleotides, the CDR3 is TGTGCCAGCAGCAAACTCAGGACAGGGGGTCTGGTCGAGCAGTACTTC. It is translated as CASSKLRTGGLVEQYF.